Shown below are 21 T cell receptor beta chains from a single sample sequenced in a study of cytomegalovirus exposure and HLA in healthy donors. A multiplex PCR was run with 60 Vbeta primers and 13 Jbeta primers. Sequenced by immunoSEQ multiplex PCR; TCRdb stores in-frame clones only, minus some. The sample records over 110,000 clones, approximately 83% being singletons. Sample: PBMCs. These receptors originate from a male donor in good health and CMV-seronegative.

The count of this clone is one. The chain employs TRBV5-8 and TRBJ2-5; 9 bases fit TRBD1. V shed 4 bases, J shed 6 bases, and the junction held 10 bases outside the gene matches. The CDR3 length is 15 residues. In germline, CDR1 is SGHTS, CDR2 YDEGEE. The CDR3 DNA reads TGTGCCAGCAGCCAGGCACAGGGGGCTTGGAAGACCCAGTACTTC. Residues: CASSQAQGAWKTQYF.

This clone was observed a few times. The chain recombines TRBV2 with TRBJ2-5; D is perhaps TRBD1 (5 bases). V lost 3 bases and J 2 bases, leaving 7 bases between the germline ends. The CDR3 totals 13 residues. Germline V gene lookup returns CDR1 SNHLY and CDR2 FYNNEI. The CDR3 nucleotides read TGTGCCAGCAGTGAGGGGCGGCAAGAGACCCAGTACTTC. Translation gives CASSEGRQETQYF.

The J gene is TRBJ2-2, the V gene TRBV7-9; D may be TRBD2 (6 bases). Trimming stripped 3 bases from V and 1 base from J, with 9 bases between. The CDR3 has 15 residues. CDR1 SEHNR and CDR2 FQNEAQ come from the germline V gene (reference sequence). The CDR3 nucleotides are TGTGCCAGCAGCTTGGGGGGAGTGAACACCGGGGAGCTGTTTTTT. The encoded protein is CASSLGGVNTGELFF.

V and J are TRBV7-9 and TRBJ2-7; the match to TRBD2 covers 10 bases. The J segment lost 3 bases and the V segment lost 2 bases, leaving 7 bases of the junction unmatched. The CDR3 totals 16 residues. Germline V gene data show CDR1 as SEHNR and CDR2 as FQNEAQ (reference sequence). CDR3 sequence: CASSLRGGLADYEQYF. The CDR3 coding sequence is TGTGCCAGCAGCTTAAGGGGCGGACTAGCGGACTACGAGCAGTACTTC.

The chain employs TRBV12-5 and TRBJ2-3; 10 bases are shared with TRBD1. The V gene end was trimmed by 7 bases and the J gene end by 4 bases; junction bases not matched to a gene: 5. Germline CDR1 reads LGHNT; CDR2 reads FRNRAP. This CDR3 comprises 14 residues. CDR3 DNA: TGTGCTAGTGCTCGGGACAGGGGAGCAGATACGCAGTATTTT. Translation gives CASARDRGADTQYF. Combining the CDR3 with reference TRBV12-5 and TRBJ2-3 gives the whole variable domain DARVTQTPRHKVTEMGQEVTMRCQPILGHNTVFWYRQTMMQGLELLAYFRNRAPLDDSGMPKDRFSAEMPDATLATLKIQPSEPRDSAVYFCASARDRGADTQYFGPGTRLTVL.

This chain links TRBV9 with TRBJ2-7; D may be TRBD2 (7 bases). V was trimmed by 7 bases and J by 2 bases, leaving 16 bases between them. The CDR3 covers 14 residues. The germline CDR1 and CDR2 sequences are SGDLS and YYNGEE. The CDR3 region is CASGEGTSAYEQYF. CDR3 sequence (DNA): TGTGCCAGCGGGGAGGGGACATCGGCCTACGAGCAGTACTTC.

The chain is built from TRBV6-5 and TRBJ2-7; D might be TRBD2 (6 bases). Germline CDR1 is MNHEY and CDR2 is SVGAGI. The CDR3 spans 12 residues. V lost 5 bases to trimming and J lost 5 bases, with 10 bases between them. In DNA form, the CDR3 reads TGTGCCAGCAGTCCCGGCGGGGACGAGCAGTACTTC. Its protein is CASSPGGDEQYF.

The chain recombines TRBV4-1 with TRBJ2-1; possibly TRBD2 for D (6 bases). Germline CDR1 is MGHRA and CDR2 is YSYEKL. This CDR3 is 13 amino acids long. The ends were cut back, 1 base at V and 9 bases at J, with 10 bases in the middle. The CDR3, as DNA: TGCGCCAGCAGCCAAGTTGGGGGGAGTGAGCAGTTCTTC. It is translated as CASSQVGGSEQFF.

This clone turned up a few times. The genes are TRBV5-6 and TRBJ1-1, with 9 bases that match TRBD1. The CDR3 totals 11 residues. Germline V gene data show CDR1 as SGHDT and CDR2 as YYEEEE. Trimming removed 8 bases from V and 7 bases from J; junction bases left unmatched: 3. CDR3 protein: CARRTGDEAFF. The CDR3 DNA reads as TGTGCCAGACGGACAGGGGATGAAGCTTTCTTT. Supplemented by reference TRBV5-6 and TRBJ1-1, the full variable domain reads DAGVTQSPTHLIKTRGQQVTLRCSPKSGHDTVSWYQQALGQGPQFIFQYYEEEERQRGNFPDRFSGHQFPNYSSELNVNALLLGDSALYLCARRTGDEAFFGQGTRLTVV.

The CDR3 spells CASRMGQGAYEQYF. The CDR3 DNA sequence: TGTGCCAGTAGAATGGGACAGGGCGCCTACGAGCAGTACTTC. The chain combines TRBV19 with TRBJ2-7; the match to TRBD1 covers 9 bases. The CDR3 consists of 14 residues. V was pared by 6 bases and J by 2 bases, with 5 bases of the junction left unmatched. Per the germline V gene, CDR1 is LNHDA and CDR2 is SQIVND (reference sequence).

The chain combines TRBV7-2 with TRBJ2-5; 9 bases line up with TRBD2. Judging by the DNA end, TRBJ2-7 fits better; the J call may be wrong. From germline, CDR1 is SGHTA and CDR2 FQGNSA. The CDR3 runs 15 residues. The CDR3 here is CASSVGLATGYEQYF. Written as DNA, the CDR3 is TGTGCCAGCAGCGTAGGACTAGCGACAGGATACGAGCAGTACTTC.

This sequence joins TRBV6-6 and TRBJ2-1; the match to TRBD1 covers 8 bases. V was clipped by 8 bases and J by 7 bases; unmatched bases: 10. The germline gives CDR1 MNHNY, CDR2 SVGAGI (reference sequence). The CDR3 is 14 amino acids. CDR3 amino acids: CASAAWDRYNEQFF. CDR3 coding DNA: TGTGCCAGCGCCGCCTGGGACAGGTATAATGAGCAGTTCTTC.

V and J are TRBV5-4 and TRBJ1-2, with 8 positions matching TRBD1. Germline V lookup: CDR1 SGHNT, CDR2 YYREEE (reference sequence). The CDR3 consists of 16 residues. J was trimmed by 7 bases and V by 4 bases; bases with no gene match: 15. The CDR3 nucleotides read TGTGCCAGCAGCCAAGATCGGGGCAGGGGGCAGGTTGGCTACACCTTC. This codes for CASSQDRGRGQVGYTF.

CDR3 in amino acids: CASSLLGNAANYGYTF. CDR3 nucleotide sequence: TGTGCCAGCAGTCTTCTTGGCAACGCAGCTAACTATGGCTACACCTTC. V is TRBV28 and J is TRBJ1-2; D is uncertain. The V gene's germline CDR1 is MDHEN and CDR2 SYDVKM. The ends were cut back, 5 bases at V and 0 bases at J, with 16 bases in the middle. The length of the CDR3 is 16 residues.

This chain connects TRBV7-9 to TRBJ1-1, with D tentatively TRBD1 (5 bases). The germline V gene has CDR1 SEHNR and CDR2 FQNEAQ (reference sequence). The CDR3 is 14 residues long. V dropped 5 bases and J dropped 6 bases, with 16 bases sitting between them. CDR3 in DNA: TGTGCCAGCAGCCCCGACACTGAAGGGGCTGAAGCTTTCTTT. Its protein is CASSPDTEGAEAFF.

This chain's CDR3 is CASSYPGWDGVETQYF. CDR3 sequence (DNA): TGTGCCAGCAGCTACCCAGGGTGGGATGGCGTGGAGACCCAGTACTTC. The V gene is TRBV5-4, the J gene TRBJ2-5; TRBD1 is a possible D gene (5 bases). Germline V CDR1 and CDR2: SGHNT, YYREEE (reference sequence). The V end lost 3 bases, the J end lost 5 bases, and 20 bases lay between the germline ends. CDR3 length: 16 residues.

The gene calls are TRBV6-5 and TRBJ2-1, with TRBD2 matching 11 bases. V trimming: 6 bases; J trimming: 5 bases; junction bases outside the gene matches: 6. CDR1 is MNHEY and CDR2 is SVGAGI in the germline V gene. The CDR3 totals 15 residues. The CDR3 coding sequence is TGTGCCAGCAGCCTACTAGCGGGAGAAAACAATGAGCAGTTCTTC. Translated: CASSLLAGENNEQFF.

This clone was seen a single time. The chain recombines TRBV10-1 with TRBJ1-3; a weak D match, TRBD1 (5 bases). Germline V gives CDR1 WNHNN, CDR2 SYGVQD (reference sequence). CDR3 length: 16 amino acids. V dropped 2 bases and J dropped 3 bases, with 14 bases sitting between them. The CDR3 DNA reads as TGCGCCAGCAGTGAGGAAGGGGCCAAGAATGGAAACACCATATATTTT. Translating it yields CASSEEGAKNGNTIYF.

CDR3: CATSRSAGGIYEQYF. CDR3 bases: TGTGCCACCAGCAGATCTGCAGGGGGAATCTACGAGCAGTACTTC. The V gene is TRBV15, the J gene TRBJ2-7, with 7 bases that match TRBD1. This CDR3 spans 15 amino acids. Losses at the gene ends were 2 bases for V and 3 bases for J; bases not matched to a gene: 7. The germline gives CDR1 LNHNV, CDR2 YYDKDF (reference sequence).

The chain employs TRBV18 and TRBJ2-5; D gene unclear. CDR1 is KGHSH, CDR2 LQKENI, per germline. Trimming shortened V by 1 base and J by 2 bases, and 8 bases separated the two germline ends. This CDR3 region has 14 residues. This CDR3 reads CASSPQLLQETQYF. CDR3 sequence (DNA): TGTGCCAGCTCACCACAACTACTACAAGAGACCCAGTACTTC.

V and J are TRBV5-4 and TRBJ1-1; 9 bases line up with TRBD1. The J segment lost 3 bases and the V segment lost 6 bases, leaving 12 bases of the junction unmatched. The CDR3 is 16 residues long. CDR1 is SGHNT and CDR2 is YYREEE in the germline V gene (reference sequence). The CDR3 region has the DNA TGTGCCAGCACCGGGACAGGGCTCGGTTCGGACACTGAAGCTTTCTTT. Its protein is CASTGTGLGSDTEAFF.